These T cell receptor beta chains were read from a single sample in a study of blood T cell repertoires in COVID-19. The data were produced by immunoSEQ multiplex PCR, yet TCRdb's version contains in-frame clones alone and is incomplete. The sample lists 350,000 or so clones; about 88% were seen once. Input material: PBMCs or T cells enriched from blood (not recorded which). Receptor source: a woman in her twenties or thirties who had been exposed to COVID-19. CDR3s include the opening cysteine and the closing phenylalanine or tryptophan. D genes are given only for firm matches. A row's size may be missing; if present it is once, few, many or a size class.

CDR3 protein: CASSLLTGGYYNEQFF
V gene: TRBV5-6
D gene: TRBD1
clone size: .

CDR3 protein: CASTAGGPGASLYGYTF
V gene: TRBV28
D gene: .
clone size: .

CDR3 protein: CSASKTGTRSTGQYF
V gene: TRBV20-1
D gene: TRBD2
clone size: once

CDR3 protein: CSVDGTIGTDYGYTF
V gene: TRBV29-1
D gene: TRBD1
clone size: once

CDR3 protein: CAIRTGQGIYGYTF
V gene: TRBV10-3
D gene: TRBD1
clone size: .

CDR3 protein: CASGSSGRADNEQFF
V gene: TRBV12-5
D gene: TRBD2
clone size: once

CDR3 protein: CASSPWRGEAFF
V gene: TRBV28
D gene: .
clone size: .

CDR3 protein: CASRPEGQPQHF
V gene: TRBV19
D gene: .
clone size: few

CDR3 protein: CASSLRGDNNEQFF
V gene: TRBV7-3
D gene: .
clone size: .

CDR3 protein: CASSRGLYNEQFF
V gene: TRBV7-3
D gene: .
clone size: .

CDR3 protein: CASSLVPGAPYEQYF
V gene: TRBV7-2
D gene: .
clone size: .

CDR3 protein: CASSPGQVVTGELFF
V gene: TRBV7-6
D gene: TRBD1
clone size: .

CDR3 protein: CSARAAGAFF
V gene: TRBV20-1
D gene: .
clone size: .

CDR3 protein: CACGGAFAQETQYF
V gene: TRBV30
D gene: .
clone size: .

CDR3 protein: CASRETGTGVDGYTF
V gene: TRBV28
D gene: TRBD1
clone size: few

CDR3 protein: CASSLAGLGETDTQYF
V gene: TRBV5-1
D gene: TRBD2
clone size: .

CDR3 protein: CASSSNYGYTF
V gene: TRBV28
D gene: .
clone size: .

CDR3 protein: CASSSGLADNNEQFF
V gene: TRBV5-1
D gene: TRBD2
clone size: .

CDR3 protein: CASGHGKGRLSFSGANVLTF
V gene: TRBV10-1
D gene: .
clone size: once

CDR3 protein: CASTMDRGATEAFF
V gene: TRBV11-3
D gene: TRBD1
clone size: .

CDR3 protein: CASSPDRANQPQHF
V gene: TRBV18
D gene: TRBD1
clone size: .

CDR3 protein: CASSSAGASRKDIQYF
V gene: TRBV7-9
D gene: .
clone size: few

CDR3 protein: CASSNQERGTEAFF
V gene: TRBV11-2
D gene: .
clone size: .

CDR3 protein: CASSLQTSGSSYEQYF
V gene: TRBV5-1
D gene: TRBD2
clone size: .

CDR3 protein: CASSSPKGLQETQYF
V gene: TRBV5-4
D gene: .
clone size: .

CDR3 protein: CSVDIRQDHYEQYF
V gene: TRBV29-1
D gene: .
clone size: .

CDR3 protein: CASNLMGGREFTEAFF
V gene: TRBV7-8
D gene: .
clone size: .

CDR3 protein: CASSPDSRVTEAFF
V gene: TRBV27
D gene: .
clone size: .